Shown below are 9 T cell receptor beta chains from a single sample sequenced in a study of cytomegalovirus exposure and HLA in healthy donors. PCR primers comprised 60 Vbeta and 13 Jbeta primers. TCRdb keeps only in-frame clones here, not all; method: immunoSEQ multiplex PCR. Of about 190,000 clones listed, 60% to 80% were seen once; the top ten hold roughly 2%. The source material was PBMCs. The receptors originated from a woman aged 30 to 39 in good health and CMV-seropositive.

The chain couples TRBV11-2 to TRBJ1-5; the D is unclear. With 0 bases removed from V and 2 bases from J, the gap between germline ends came to 8 bases. Germline V lookup: CDR1 SGHAT, CDR2 FQNNGV. The length of the CDR3 is 15 residues. The DNA of the CDR3 is TGTGCCAGCAGCTTAGATCTGAGCGGCAATCAGCCCCAGCATTTT. Encoded protein: CASSLDLSGNQPQHF.

This sequence joins TRBV7-9 and TRBJ1-4, with D possibly matching TRBD1 (5 bases). Germline loops: CDR1 SEHNR, CDR2 FQNEAQ (reference sequence). This CDR3 is built from 13 residues. The V and J ends lost 6 bases and 3 bases respectively, with 8 bases between them. The CDR3 region has the DNA TGTGCCAGCAGAAAGGGGCCTAATGAAAAACTGTTTTTT. Protein: CASRKGPNEKLFF.

The rearrangement links TRBV10-3 to TRBJ1-6; 7 bases map to TRBD1. The V and J ends lost 6 bases and 5 bases, in that order; junction bases with no gene match: 1. This CDR3 comprises 13 residues. CDR1 ENHRY and CDR2 SYGVKD come from the germline V gene. CDR3 residues: CAIRDRDNSPLHF. DNA of the CDR3: TGTGCCATCAGAGACAGGGATAATTCACCCCTCCACTTT.

V is TRBV7-3 and J is TRBJ2-3, with TRBD2 identical over 7 bases. Trimming at V came to 4 bases and at J to 0 bases, leaving 4 bases not matched to a gene. Germline V gene data show CDR1 as SGHTA and CDR2 as FQGTGA. The CDR3 sequence is 15 residues long. The CDR3 nucleotides are TGTGCCAGCAGCTCCAGCGGGGTTAGCACAGATACGCAGTATTTT. It yields the protein CASSSSGVSTDTQYF.

This chain links TRBV25-1 with TRBJ1-4; D unclear. Per germline, CDR1 MGHDK and CDR2 SYGVNS. This CDR3 region has 13 residues. V was trimmed by 0 bases and J by 7 bases, leaving 6 bases between them. CDR3 in DNA: TGTGCCAGCAGTGAATATTATCGTGAAAAACTGTTTTTT. Translated: CASSEYYREKLFF.

This sequence joins TRBV7-9 and TRBJ1-1; 7 nucleotides line up with TRBD1. This CDR3 has 16 amino acids. V shed 1 base and J 3 bases; nucleotides not matched to a gene: 8. The germline CDR1 and CDR2 sequences are SEHNR and FQNEAQ (reference sequence). The CDR3, as DNA: TGTGCCAGCAGCTTAGGAGAAACAGGGGAGGACACTGAAGCTTTCTTT. Encoded protein: CASSLGETGEDTEAFF.

This clone has more than one count but fewer than ten. The genes are TRBV12-5 and TRBJ2-5, with D possibly TRBD1 on 9 matching bases. The CDR3 consists of 17 residues. Trimming pared 4 bases from V and 5 bases from J, leaving 23 bases between. Germline CDR1 LGHNT, CDR2 FRNRAP. DNA for the CDR3: TGTGCTAGTGGTTCGGCCGGGACAGGGCCGGGAGGGGAGACCCAGTACTTC. This codes for CASGSAGTGPGGETQYF.

V usage is TRBV7-2 and J usage is TRBJ1-5; D remains ambiguous. The CDR3 loop spans 15 amino acids. Trimming removed 1 base from V and 3 bases from J, with 10 bases in between. Looked up from germline, CDR1 is SGHTA and CDR2 is FQGNSA. The CDR3 region has the DNA TGTGCCAGCAGCTTAGATAGCTCAGACAATCAGCCCCAGCATTTT. It translates to CASSLDSSDNQPQHF.

This chain uses TRBV4-1 with TRBJ2-3, with D perhaps matching TRBD2 (6 bases). The CDR3 totals 16 residues. The V end was cut by 4 bases, the J end by 2 bases, with 16 bases between. CDR1 and CDR2 (germline): MGHRA, YSYEKL. Written as DNA, the CDR3 is TGCGCCAGCAGCCTGGAGGGGAACAGAGTCACAGATACGCAGTATTTT. It is translated as CASSLEGNRVTDTQYF.